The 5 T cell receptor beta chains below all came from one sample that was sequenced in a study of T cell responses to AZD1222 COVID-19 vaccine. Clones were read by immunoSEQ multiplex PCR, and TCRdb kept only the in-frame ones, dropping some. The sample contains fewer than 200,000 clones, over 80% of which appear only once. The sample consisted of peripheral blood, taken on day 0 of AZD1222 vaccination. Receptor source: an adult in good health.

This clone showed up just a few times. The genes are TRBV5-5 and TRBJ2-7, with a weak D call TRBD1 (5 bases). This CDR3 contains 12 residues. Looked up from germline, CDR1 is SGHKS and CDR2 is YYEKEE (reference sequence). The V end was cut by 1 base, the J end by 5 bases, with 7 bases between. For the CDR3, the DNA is TGTGCCAGCAGCTTGATAGGGGACGAGCAGTACTTC. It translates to CASSLIGDEQYF.

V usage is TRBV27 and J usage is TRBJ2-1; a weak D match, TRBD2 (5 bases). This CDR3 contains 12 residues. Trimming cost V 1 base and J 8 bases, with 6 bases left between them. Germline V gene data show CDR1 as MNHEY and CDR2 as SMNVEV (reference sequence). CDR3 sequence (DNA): TGTGCCAGCAGTTTATTCGGGGATGAGCAGTTCTTC. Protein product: CASSLFGDEQFF.

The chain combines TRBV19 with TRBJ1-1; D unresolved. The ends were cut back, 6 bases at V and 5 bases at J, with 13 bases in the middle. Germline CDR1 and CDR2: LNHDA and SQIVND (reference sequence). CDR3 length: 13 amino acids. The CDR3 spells CASSPTMTTEAFF. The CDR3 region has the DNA TGTGCCAGTAGCCCTACGATGACAACTGAAGCTTTCTTT.

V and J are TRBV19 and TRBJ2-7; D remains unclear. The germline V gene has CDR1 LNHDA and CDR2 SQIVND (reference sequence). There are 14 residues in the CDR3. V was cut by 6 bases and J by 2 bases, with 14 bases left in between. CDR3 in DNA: TGTGCCAGTAGCCCCTTAGCCCTCCCCTACGAGCAGTACTTC. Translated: CASSPLALPYEQYF. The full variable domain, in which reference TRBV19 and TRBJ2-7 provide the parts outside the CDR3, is DGGITQSPKYLFRKEGQNVTLSCEQNLNHDAMYWYRQDPGQGLRLIYYSQIVNDFQKGDIAEGYSVSREKKESFPLTVTSAQKNPTAFYLCASSPLALPYEQYFGPGTRLTVT.

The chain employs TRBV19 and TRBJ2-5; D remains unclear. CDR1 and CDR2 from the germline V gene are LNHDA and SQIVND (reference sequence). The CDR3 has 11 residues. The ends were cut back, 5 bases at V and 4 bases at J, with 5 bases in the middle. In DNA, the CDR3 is TGTGCCAGTAGTCAAGGAGAGACCCAGTACTTC. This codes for CASSQGETQYF.